Following are 21 T cell receptor beta chains from one sample sequenced in a study of CD8+ T cells in alopecia areata. Reverse transcription of extracted RNA yielded cDNA, which provided the sequencing template. Some clones are missing from TCRdb's copy, which holds only in-frame ones; the method was immunoSEQ multiplex PCR. The sample shows 180,000 or so clones, about 72% of them seen only once. The sample was CD8+ T cells sorted from blood, taken at week 0. These TCRs come from a human donor with alopecia areata.

The rearrangement links TRBV7-9 to TRBJ1-5, with D unresolved. Germline CDR1 is SEHNR and CDR2 is FQNEAQ (reference sequence). Between the trimmed V and J ends, which lost 5 bases and 1 base, there was a span of 9 bases. The CDR3 contains 14 residues. Written as DNA, the CDR3 is TGTGCCAGCAGCAAAGACGGCAGCAATCAGCCCCAGCATTTT. It codes for CASSKDGSNQPQHF.

This clone was observed once. The rearrangement joins TRBV9 to TRBJ2-1; a weak D match, TRBD2 (5 bases). Germline V gene data show CDR1 as SGDLS and CDR2 as YYNGEE. This CDR3 has 15 amino acids. V was cut by 4 bases and J by 3 bases, with 14 bases left in between. CDR3 sequence: CASSRKEGFYNEQFF. CDR3 DNA sequence: TGTGCCAGCAGCCGCAAAGAGGGTTTCTACAATGAGCAGTTCTTC.

This chain links TRBV10-3 with TRBJ1-2; D unresolved. V was shortened by 3 bases and J by 6 bases, with 8 bases between the two germline ends. The CDR3 is 12 amino acids. Germline CDR1 reads ENHRY; CDR2 reads SYGVKD. For the CDR3, the DNA is TGTGCCATCAGTGAAGCCAGTGATGGCTACACCTTC. It codes for CAISEASDGYTF.

This clone was observed a few times. This chain joins TRBV19 and TRBJ1-2; unclear D gene. Trimming removed 1 base from V and 6 bases from J, with 6 bases in between. The CDR3 totals 12 residues. Germline V lookup: CDR1 LNHDA, CDR2 SQIVND (reference sequence). The CDR3 spells CASSIGADGYTF. In DNA, the CDR3 is TGTGCCAGTAGTATAGGGGCAGATGGCTACACCTTC.

The J gene is TRBJ1-2, the V gene TRBV19, with D uncertain. Trimming pared 9 bases from V and 0 bases from J, leaving 14 bases between. Germline CDR1 and CDR2: LNHDA and SQIVND (reference sequence). This CDR3 spans 14 amino acids. CDR3 residues: CASPRAVSNYGYTF. DNA of the CDR3: TGTGCCAGCCCCCGGGCAGTGTCTAACTATGGCTACACCTTC.

This chain uses TRBV6-5 with TRBJ2-1, with D hard to call. CDR1 MNHEY and CDR2 SVGAGI come from the germline V gene. This CDR3 region has 13 residues. Trimming removed 4 bases from V and 7 bases from J, with 11 bases in between. CDR3: CASSSGSGNEQFF. CDR3 sequence (DNA): TGTGCCAGCAGTTCTGGGTCTGGGAATGAGCAGTTCTTC.

This clone was seen more than once but under ten times. The chain carries TRBV4-1 and TRBJ1-1; no clear D. Trimming cost V 0 bases and J 9 bases, with 11 bases left between them. The CDR3 runs to 13 residues. Germline CDR1 MGHRA, CDR2 YSYEKL. This CDR3 is CASSQENRDKAFF. The DNA for the CDR3 is TGCGCCAGCAGCCAAGAGAACCGGGATAAAGCTTTCTTT.

CDR3 amino acids: CASSGRQGNYGYTF. CDR3 nucleotides: TGTGCCAGCAGCGGCAGACAGGGCAACTATGGCTACACCTTC. The J gene is TRBJ1-2, the V gene TRBV9, with 7 bases that match TRBD1. Germline-derived CDR1 and CDR2 are SGDLS and YYNGEE. The CDR3 is 14 amino acids. The V and J ends lost 3 bases and 2 bases, in that order; junction bases with no gene match: 4.

The V gene is TRBV6-6, the J gene TRBJ2-5, with TRBD1 matching 7 bases. Losses at the gene ends were 2 bases for V and 3 bases for J; bases not matched to a gene: 0. This CDR3 comprises 13 residues. From germline, CDR1 is MNHNY and CDR2 SVGAGI (reference sequence). The CDR3 DNA sequence: TGTGCCAGCAGTTACGACAGGGAAGAGACCCAGTACTTC. This gives the protein CASSYDREETQYF.

V gene TRBV5-6 combines with J gene TRBJ2-1, with D hard to call. The V end lost 5 bases, the J end lost 4 bases, and 7 bases lay between the germline ends. Germline V lookup: CDR1 SGHDT, CDR2 YYEEEE. There are 12 residues in the CDR3. DNA of the CDR3: TGTGCCAGCAGTCCTCAGTACAATGAGCAGTTCTTC. Protein product: CASSPQYNEQFF. Combining the CDR3 with reference TRBV5-6 and TRBJ2-1 gives the whole variable domain DAGVTQSPTHLIKTRGQQVTLRCSPKSGHDTVSWYQQALGQGPQFIFQYYEEEERQRGNFPDRFSGHQFPNYSSELNVNALLLGDSALYLCASSPQYNEQFFGPGTRLTVL.

The chain combines TRBV9 with TRBJ1-5, with 7 bases lining up with TRBD1. The germline V gene encodes CDR1 SGDLS and CDR2 YYNGEE. This CDR3 is built from 14 residues. Unmatched junction bases numbered 3, after V lost 2 bases and J lost 4 bases. Here the CDR3 reads CASSVAGGNQPQHF. CDR3 in DNA: TGTGCCAGCAGCGTCGCAGGGGGAAATCAGCCCCAGCATTTT.

The chain links TRBV7-2 to TRBJ2-1, with 9 bases lining up with TRBD2. The J segment lost 8 bases and the V segment lost 4 bases, leaving 15 bases of the junction unmatched. Germline CDR1 and CDR2: SGHTA and FQGNSA. The CDR3 sequence is 17 residues long. The CDR3 protein is CASSSPLAGGPGDEQFF. The CDR3 DNA reads TGTGCCAGCAGCTCCCCCCTCGCGGGGGGGCCAGGGGATGAGCAGTTCTTC.

This clone came up a few times. This chain links TRBV13 with TRBJ2-1, with unresolved D. CDR1 and CDR2 (germline): PRHDT, FYEKMQ (reference sequence). CDR3 length equals 14 residues. The ends were cut back, 2 bases at V and 6 bases at J, with 11 bases in the middle. CDR3 protein: CASSLSWQRNEQFF. The DNA for the CDR3 is TGTGCCAGCAGCTTATCGTGGCAGCGCAATGAGCAGTTCTTC.

This clone was counted once. The chain has TRBV6-5 and TRBJ2-7; D remains unclear. In germline, CDR1 is MNHEY, CDR2 SVGAGI. This CDR3 is built from 15 residues. The V end lost 5 bases, the J end lost 0 bases, and 14 bases lay between the germline ends. The CDR3 protein is CASSPLARPSYEQYF. The CDR3 DNA reads as TGTGCCAGCAGTCCCCTCGCCAGACCCTCCTACGAGCAGTACTTC.

The V and J genes are TRBV7-9 and TRBJ2-1, with D possibly being TRBD2 (6 bases). Germline lookup yields CDR1 SEHNR and CDR2 FQNEAQ (reference sequence). The CDR3 spans 15 residues. Trimming removed 0 bases at V and 8 bases at J, with 14 bases between. CDR3: CASSLARGRDYEQFF. DNA of the CDR3: TGTGCCAGCAGCTTAGCGCGGGGCAGGGACTATGAGCAGTTCTTC.

This sequence joins TRBV29-1 and TRBJ1-4; unclear D gene. The V end lost 0 bases, the J end lost 10 bases, and 9 bases lay between the germline ends. The V gene's germline CDR1 is SQVTM and CDR2 ANQGSEA. The CDR3 totals 12 residues. The CDR3 nucleotides read TGCAGCGTTGAAGATGGCGGCGGAAAACTGTTTTTT. Translation: CSVEDGGGKLFF.

V and J are TRBV9 and TRBJ2-3; D remains ambiguous. CDR1 is SGDLS and CDR2 is YYNGEE in the germline V gene. The CDR3 is 12 amino acids. V was trimmed by 3 bases and J by 4 bases, leaving 6 bases between them. CDR3 in DNA: TGTGCCAGCAGCGCCCAGCCAGATACGCAGTATTTT. Encoded protein: CASSAQPDTQYF.

This clone was found a few times. The chain couples TRBV19 to TRBJ1-5, with D possibly TRBD1 on 6 matching bases. CDR1 is LNHDA and CDR2 is SQIVND in the germline V gene (reference sequence). Trimming left V 6 bases short and J 1 base short, with 19 bases between. This CDR3 spans 17 amino acids. The CDR3 DNA follows: TGTGCCAGTAGAAGTACAGGGCTGGCTGGAAGCAATCAGCCCCAGCATTTT. As protein: CASRSTGLAGSNQPQHF.

The chain has TRBV12-5 and TRBJ2-7; maybe TRBD1 (6 bases). The CDR3 totals 14 residues. Germline V gene data show CDR1 as LGHNT and CDR2 as FRNRAP. Deletions cut 7 bases from V and 5 bases from J, with 18 bases between. DNA of the CDR3: TGTGCTAGTGTTCTGGGGAACAGGGATCACGAGCAGTACTTC. Its translation: CASVLGNRDHEQYF.

This clone occurred once. This chain uses TRBV27 with TRBJ2-3; 7 bases agree with TRBD2. Per the germline V gene, CDR1 is MNHEY and CDR2 is SMNVEV (reference sequence). V was pared by 8 bases and J by 0 bases, with 8 bases of the junction left unmatched. The CDR3 loop spans 15 amino acids. The CDR3 region is CASGKLATSTDTQYF. DNA of the CDR3: TGTGCCAGCGGTAAACTAGCGACTAGCACAGATACGCAGTATTTT.

The chain recombines TRBV27 with TRBJ1-1, with D hard to call. There are 12 residues in the CDR3. The germline CDR1 and CDR2 sequences are MNHEY and SMNVEV (reference sequence). V lost 5 bases, J lost 3 bases, and 7 bases lay in between. CDR3 residues: CASSNMYTEAFF. DNA of the CDR3: TGTGCCAGCAGTAATATGTACACTGAAGCTTTCTTT.